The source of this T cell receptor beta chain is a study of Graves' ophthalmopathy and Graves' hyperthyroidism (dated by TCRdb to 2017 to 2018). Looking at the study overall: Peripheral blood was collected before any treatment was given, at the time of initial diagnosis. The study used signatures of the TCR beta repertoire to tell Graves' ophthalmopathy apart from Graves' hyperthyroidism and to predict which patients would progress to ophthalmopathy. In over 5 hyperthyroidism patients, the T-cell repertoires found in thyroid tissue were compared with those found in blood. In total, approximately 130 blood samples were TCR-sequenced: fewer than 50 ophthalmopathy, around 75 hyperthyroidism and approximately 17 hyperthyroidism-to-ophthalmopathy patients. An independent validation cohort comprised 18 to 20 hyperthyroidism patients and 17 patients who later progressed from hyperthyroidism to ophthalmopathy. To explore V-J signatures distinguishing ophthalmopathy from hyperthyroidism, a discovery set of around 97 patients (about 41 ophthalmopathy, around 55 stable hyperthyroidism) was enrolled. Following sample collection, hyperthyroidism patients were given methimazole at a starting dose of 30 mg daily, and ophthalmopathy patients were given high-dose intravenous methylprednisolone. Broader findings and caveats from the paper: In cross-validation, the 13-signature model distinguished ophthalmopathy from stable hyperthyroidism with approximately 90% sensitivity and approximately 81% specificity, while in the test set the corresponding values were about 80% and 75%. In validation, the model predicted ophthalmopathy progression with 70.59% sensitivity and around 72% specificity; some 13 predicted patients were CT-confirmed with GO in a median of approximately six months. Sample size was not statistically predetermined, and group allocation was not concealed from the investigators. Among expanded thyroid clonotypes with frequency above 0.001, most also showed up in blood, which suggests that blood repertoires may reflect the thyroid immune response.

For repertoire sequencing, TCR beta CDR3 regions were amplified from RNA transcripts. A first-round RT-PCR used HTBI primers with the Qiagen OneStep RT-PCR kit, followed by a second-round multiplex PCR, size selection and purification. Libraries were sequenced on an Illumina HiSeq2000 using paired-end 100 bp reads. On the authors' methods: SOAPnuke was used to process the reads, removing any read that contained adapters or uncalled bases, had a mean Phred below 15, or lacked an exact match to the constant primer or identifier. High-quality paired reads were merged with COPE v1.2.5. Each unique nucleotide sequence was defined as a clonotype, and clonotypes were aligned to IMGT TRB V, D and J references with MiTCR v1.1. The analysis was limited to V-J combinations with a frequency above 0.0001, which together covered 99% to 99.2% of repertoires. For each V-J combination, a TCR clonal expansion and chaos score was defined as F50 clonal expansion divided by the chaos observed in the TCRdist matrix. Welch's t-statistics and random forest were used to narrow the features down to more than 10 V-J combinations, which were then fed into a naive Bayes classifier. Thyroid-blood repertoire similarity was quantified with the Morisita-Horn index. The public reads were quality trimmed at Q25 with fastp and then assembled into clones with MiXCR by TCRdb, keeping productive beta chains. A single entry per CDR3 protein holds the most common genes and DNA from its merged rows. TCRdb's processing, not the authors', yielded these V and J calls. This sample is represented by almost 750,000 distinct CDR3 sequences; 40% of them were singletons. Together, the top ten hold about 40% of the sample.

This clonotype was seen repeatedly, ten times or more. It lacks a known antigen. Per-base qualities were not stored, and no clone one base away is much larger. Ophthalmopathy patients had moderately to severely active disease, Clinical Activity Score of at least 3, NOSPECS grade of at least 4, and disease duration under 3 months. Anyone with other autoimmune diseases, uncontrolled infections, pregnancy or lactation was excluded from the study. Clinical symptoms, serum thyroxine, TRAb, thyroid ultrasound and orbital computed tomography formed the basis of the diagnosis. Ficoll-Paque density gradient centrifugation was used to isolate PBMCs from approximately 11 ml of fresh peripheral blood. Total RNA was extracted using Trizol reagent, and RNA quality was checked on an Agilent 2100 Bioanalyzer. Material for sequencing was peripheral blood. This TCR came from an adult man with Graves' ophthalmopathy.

The nucleotide sequence is given as TGCAGCGTTGATAGGTGTTCCCCACCATCACAAGAGACCCAGTACTTC. This sequence encodes CSVDRCSPPSQETQYF. The V and J genes are TRBV29-1 and TRBJ2-5, with no confidently assigned D gene. CDR1 and CDR2 are read off the germline V gene as SQVTM and ANQGSEA. Trimming at the junction amounts to 3 bases on V and 2 bases on J, and the germline ends lie 19 bases apart. Spanning cysteine to phenylalanine, the CDR3 consists of 16 amino acids. Only the CDR3 DNA is retained, 48 bases long and in frame from the first base.